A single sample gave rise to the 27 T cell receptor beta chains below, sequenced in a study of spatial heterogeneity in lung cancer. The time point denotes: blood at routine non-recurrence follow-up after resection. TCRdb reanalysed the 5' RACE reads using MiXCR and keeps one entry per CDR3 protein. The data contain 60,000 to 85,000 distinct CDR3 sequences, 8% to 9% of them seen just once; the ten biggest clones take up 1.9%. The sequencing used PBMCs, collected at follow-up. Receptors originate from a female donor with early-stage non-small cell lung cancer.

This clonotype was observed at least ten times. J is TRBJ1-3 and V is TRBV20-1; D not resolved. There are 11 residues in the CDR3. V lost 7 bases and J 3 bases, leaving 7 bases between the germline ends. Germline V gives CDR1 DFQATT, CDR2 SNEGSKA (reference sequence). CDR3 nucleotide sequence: TGCAGTGGTTTGCATGGAAACACCATATATTTT. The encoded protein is CSGLHGNTIYF.

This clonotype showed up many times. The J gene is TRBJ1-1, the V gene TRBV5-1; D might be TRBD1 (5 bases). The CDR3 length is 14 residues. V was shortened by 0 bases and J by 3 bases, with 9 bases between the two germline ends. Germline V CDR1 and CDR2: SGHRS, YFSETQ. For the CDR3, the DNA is TGCGCCAGCAGCTTGGGAGGGGAGTACACTGAAGCTTTCTTT. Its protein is CASSLGGEYTEAFF.

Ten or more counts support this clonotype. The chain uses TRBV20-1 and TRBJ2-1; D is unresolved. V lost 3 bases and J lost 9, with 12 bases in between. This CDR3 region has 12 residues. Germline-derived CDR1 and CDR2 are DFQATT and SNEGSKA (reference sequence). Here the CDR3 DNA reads TGCAGTGCTAGTTGGTCGGCTTCTGAGCAGTTCTTC. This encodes CSASWSASEQFF.

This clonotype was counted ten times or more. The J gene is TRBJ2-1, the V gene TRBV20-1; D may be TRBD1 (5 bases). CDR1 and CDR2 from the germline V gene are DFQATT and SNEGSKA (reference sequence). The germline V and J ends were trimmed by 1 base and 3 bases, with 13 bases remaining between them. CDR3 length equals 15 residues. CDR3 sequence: CSARAPRGSYNEQFF. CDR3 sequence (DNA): TGCAGTGCTAGAGCCCCTAGGGGCAGCTACAATGAGCAGTTCTTC.

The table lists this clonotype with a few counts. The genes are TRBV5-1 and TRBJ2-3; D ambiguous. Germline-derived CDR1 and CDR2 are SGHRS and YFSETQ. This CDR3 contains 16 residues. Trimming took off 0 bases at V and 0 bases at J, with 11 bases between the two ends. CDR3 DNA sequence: TGCGCCAGCAGCTTGGGAATTCTTACTAGCACAGATACGCAGTATTTT. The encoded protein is CASSLGILTSTDTQYF.

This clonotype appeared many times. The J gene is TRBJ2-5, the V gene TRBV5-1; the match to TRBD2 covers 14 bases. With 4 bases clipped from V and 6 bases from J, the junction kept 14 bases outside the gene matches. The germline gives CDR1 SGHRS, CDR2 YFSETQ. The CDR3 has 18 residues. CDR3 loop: CASSPMTSGRADLKTQYF. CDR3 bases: TGCGCCAGCAGCCCTATGACTAGCGGGAGGGCCGATTTGAAGACCCAGTACTTC.

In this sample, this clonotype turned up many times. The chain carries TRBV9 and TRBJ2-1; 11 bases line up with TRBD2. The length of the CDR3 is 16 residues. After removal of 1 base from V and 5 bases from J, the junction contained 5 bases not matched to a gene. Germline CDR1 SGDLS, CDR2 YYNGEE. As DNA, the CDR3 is TGTGCCAGCAGCGTATTAGCGGGAGGGCCTGACAATGAGCAGTTCTTC. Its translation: CASSVLAGGPDNEQFF.

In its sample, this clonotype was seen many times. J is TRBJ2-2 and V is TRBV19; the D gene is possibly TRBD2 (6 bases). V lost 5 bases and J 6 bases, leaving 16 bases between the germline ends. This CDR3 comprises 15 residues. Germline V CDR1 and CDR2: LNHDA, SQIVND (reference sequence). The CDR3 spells CASSVQPPGAGELFF. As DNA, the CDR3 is TGTGCCAGTAGTGTACAACCACCGGGGGCCGGGGAGCTGTTTTTT. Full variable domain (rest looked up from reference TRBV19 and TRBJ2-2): DGGITQSPKYLFRKEGQNVTLSCEQNLNHDAMYWYRQDPGQGLRLIYYSQIVNDFQKGDIAEGYSVSREKKESFPLTVTSAQKNPTAFYLCASSVQPPGAGELFFGEGSRLTVL.

CDR3 amino acids: CASSSTAGYKAFF. The CDR3, as DNA: TGTGCCAGCAGCTCAACCGCGGGGTATAAAGCTTTCTTT. The chain couples TRBV7-2 to TRBJ1-1; D is unresolved. The CDR3 is made up of 13 amino acids. The germline V gene encodes CDR1 SGHTA and CDR2 FQGNSA. The V end lost 4 bases, the J end lost 9 bases, and 15 bases lay between the germline ends.

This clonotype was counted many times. In DNA, the CDR3 is TGTGCCAGCAGTTCCTGGGTATCGGGGGCGCGAAAGCCCCAGCATTTT. It encodes CASSSWVSGARKPQHF. The chain employs TRBV28 and TRBJ1-5, with D possibly being TRBD1 (6 bases). Germline-derived CDR1 and CDR2 are MDHEN and SYDVKM. The CDR3 runs to 16 residues. V was cut by 4 bases and J by 8 bases, with 21 bases left in between.

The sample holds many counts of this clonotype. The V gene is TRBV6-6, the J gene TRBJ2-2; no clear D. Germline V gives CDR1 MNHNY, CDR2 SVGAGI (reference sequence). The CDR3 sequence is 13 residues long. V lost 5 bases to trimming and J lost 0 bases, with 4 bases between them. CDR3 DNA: TGTGCCAGCAGTGCCACGAACACCGGGGAGCTGTTTTTT. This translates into CASSATNTGELFF.

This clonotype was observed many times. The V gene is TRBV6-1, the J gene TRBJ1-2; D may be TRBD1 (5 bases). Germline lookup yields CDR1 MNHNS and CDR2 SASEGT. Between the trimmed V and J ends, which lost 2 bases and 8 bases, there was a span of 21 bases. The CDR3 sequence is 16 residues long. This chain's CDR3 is CASSESGQIPLGGYTF. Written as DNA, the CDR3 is TGTGCCAGCAGTGAATCGGGGCAAATACCCCTCGGGGGCTACACCTTC.

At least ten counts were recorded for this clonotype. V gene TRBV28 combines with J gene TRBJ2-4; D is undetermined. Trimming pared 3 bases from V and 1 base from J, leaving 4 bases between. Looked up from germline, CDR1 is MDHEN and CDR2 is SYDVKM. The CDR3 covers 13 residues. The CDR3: CASSFEAKNIQYF. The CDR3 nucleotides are TGTGCCAGCAGTTTTGAGGCCAAAAACATTCAGTACTTC.

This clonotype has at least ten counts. Here the CDR3 DNA reads TGTGCCAGCAGCTCGGGATTGCCTCCAAACAATGAGCAGTTCTTC. It specifies CASSSGLPPNNEQFF. The rearrangement uses TRBV5-4 and TRBJ2-1; maybe TRBD2 (5 bases). The CDR3 contains 15 residues. Trimming cost V 3 bases and J 5 bases, with 15 bases left between them. Germline V lookup: CDR1 SGHNT, CDR2 YYREEE (reference sequence).

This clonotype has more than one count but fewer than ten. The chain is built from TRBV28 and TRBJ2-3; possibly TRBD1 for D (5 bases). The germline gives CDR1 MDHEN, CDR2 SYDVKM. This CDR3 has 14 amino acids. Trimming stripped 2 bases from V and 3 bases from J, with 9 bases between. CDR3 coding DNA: TGTGCCAGCAGTTTAGCCCCAGGGACAGATACGCAGTATTTT. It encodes CASSLAPGTDTQYF. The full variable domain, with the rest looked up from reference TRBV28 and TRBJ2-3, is DVKVTQSSRYLVKRTGEKVFLECVQDMDHENMFWYRQDPGLGLRLIYFSYDVKMKEKGDIPEGYSVSREKKERFSLILESASTNQTSMYLCASSLAPGTDTQYFGPGTRLTVL.

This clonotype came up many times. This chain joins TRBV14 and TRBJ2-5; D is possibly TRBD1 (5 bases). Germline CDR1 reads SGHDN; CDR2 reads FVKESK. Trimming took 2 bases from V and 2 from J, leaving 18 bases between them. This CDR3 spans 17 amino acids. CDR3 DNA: TGTGCCAGCAGCCAATTGTGGGTAATTGACAGTCAAGAGACCCAGTACTTC. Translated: CASSQLWVIDSQETQYF.

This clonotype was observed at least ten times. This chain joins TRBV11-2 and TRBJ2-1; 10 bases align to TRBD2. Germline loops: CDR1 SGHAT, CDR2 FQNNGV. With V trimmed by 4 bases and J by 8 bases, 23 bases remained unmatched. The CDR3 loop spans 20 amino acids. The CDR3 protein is CASSSLRPFVRAGGRHEQFF. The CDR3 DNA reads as TGTGCCAGCAGCTCCTTACGCCCCTTTGTGAGAGCGGGAGGGCGCCATGAGCAGTTCTTC.

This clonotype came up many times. CDR3 DNA sequence: TGTGCCAGTAGTTATTCTCCCGGGACTAGCGGGAGGACAGATACGCAGTATTTT. It yields the protein CASSYSPGTSGRTDTQYF. The chain is built from TRBV19 and TRBJ2-3, with 15 bases identical to TRBD2. Looked up from germline, CDR1 is LNHDA and CDR2 is SQIVND (reference sequence). The CDR3 covers 18 residues. V lost 5 bases to trimming and J lost 3 bases; unmatched junction nucleotides: 9.

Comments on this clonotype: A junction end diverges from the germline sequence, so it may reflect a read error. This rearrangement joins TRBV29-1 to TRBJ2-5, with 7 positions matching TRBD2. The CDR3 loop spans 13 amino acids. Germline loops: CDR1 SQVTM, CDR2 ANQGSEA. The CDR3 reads CSVEGRALQTQYF. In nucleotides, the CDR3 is TGCAGCGTCGAAGGGAGGGCCTTGCAGACCCAGTACTTC.

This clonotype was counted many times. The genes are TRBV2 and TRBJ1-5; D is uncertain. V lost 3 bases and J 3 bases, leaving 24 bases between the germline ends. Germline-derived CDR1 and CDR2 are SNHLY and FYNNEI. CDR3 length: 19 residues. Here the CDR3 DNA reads TGTGCCAGCAGTGAGCCCCCGTACACTTCCCAGGCTTACAATCAGCCCCAGCATTTT. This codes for CASSEPPYTSQAYNQPQHF.

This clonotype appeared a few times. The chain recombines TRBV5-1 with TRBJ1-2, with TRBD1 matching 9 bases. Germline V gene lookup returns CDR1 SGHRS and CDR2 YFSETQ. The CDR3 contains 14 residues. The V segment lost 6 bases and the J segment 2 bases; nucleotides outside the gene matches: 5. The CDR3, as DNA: TGCGCCAGCAAAACGGGACAGGGAAACTATGGCTACACCTTC. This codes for CASKTGQGNYGYTF.

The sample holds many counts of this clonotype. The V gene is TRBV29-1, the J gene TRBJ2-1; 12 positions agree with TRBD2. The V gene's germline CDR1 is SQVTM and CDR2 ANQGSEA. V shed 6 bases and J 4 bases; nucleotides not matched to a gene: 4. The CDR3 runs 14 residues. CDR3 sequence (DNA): TGCAGCGTCCCGACTAGCGGGAGATACAATGAGCAGTTCTTC. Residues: CSVPTSGRYNEQFF.

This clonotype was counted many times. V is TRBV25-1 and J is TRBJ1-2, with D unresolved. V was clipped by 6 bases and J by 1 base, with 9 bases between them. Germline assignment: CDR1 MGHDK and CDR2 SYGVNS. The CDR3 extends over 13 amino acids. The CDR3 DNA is TGTGCCAGCAGGGGTGAGGGTAACTATGGCTACACCTTC. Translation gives CASRGEGNYGYTF.

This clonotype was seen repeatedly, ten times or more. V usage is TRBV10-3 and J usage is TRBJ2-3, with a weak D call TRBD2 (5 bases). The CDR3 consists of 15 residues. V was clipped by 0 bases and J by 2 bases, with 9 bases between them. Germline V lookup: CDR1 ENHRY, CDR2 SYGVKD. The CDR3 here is CAISESGEPTDTQYF. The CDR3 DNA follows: TGTGCCATCAGTGAGTCGGGAGAACCCACAGATACGCAGTATTTT.

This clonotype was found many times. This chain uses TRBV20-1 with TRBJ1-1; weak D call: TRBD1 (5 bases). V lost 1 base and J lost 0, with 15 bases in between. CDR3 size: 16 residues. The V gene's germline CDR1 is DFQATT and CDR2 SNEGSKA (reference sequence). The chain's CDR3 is CSARVYGARMNTEAFF. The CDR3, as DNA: TGCAGTGCTAGAGTCTATGGGGCTCGGATGAACACTGAAGCTTTCTTT.

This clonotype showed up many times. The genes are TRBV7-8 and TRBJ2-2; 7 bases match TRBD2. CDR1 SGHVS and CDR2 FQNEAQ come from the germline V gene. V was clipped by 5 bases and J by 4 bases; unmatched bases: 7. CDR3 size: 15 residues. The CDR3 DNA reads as TGTGCCAGCAGCCCCGGGGACTATCCCACCGGGGAGCTGTTTTTT. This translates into CASSPGDYPTGELFF. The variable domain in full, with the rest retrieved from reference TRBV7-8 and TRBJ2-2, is GAGVSQSPRYKVAKRGQDVALRCDPISGHVSLFWYQQALGQGPEFLTYFQNEAQLDKSGLPSDRFFAERPEGSVSTLKIQRTQQEDSAVYLCASSPGDYPTGELFFGEGSRLTVL.

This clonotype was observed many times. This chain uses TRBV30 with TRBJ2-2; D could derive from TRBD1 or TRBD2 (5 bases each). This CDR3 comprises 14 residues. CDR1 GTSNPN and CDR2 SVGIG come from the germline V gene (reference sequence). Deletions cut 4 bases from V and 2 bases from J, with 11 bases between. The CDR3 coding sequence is TGTGCCTGGACCCGGGGCAGCAACACCGGGGAGCTGTTTTTT. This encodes CAWTRGSNTGELFF.